The TCR beta chain under discussion was sequenced for a study of blood T cell repertoires in COVID-19. About the research overall: Sites across the United States, Italy and Spain contributed samples from acute and convalescent COVID-19. T cells, B-cell-depleted T cells, or PBMCs provided the cDNA or gDNA that served as material.

A Seattle source enrolled patients during active infection and followed them longitudinally. CDR3 length: 15 amino acids. Deletions cut 6 bases from V and 2 bases from J, with 14 bases between. Per germline, CDR1 MNHEY and CDR2 SVGAGI. Method: immunoSEQ multiplex PCR; TCRdb's copy keeps in-frame clones and lacks some. The profile covers 10,000 to 15,000 clones, with approximately 72% appearing a single time and around 10% taken by the ten largest. This sequence was found in a man aged 60 to 75 with COVID-19, enrolled during active disease. This chain links TRBV6-5 with TRBJ1-5; D perhaps matches TRBD1 (5 bases). Sequenced input: peripheral blood. CDR3 loop: CASSPGGVGNQPQHF. CDR3 DNA sequence: TGTGCCAGCAGCCCCGGAGGGGTTGGCAATCAGCCCCAGCATTTT.